Each of the 17 T cell receptor beta chains below was sequenced from the same sample in a study of shared T cell receptors in the human thymus. Profiled with immunoSEQ multiplex PCR; TCRdb holds only in-frame clones, not every one. The profile covers 700,000 to 750,000 clones, with 80% to 90% appearing a single time and more than 0.008% taken by the ten largest. These records were also assigned to another study, of human thymus T cells.

Sequenced: thymocytes. The receptors shown here come from a girl under three years old with a congenital heart defect.

This chain connects TRBV15 to TRBJ2-3, with 8 bases identical to TRBD1. There are 18 residues in the CDR3. V was pared by 0 bases and J by 0 bases, with 8 bases of the junction left unmatched. Germline assignment: CDR1 LNHNV and CDR2 YYDKDF (reference sequence). CDR3 coding DNA: TGTGCCACCAGCAGAGATTGGGGACAGGAATGTAGCACAGATACGCAGTATTTT. Translating gives CATSRDWGQECSTDTQYF.

The rearrangement joins TRBV14 to TRBJ1-2, with TRBD1 matching 7 bases. The CDR3 covers 16 residues. Trimming removed 3 bases from V and 0 bases from J; junction bases left unmatched: 7. Germline V gives CDR1 SGHDN, CDR2 FVKESK. CDR3 DNA sequence: TGTGCCAGCAGCCATGTTCGACAGGGCGCTAACTATGGCTACACCTTC. Its protein product is CASSHVRQGANYGYTF.

The genes are TRBV5-8 and TRBJ2-7, with 11 bases identical to TRBD1. The V gene's germline CDR1 is SGHTS and CDR2 YDEGEE. The V and J ends lost 4 bases and 4 bases, in that order; junction bases with no gene match: 10. This CDR3 is 16 amino acids long. For the CDR3, the DNA is TGTGCCAGCAGCACCAGGTGGACAGGGGGCGGTTACGAGCAGTACTTC. Translation gives CASSTRWTGGGYEQYF.

The chain combines TRBV6-1 with TRBJ1-5; 7 bases are a match to TRBD1. Germline V gene data show CDR1 as MNHNS and CDR2 as SASEGT. The J segment lost 3 bases and the V segment lost 6 bases, leaving 5 bases of the junction unmatched. The CDR3 contains 14 residues. The CDR3, as DNA: TGTGCCAGCAGCATCGACAGGGACAATCAGCCCCAGCATTTT. This sequence encodes CASSIDRDNQPQHF.

J is TRBJ1-1 and V is TRBV18; no reliable D call. Germline assignment: CDR1 KGHSH and CDR2 LQKENI. The CDR3 contains 15 residues. The ends were cut back, 4 bases at V and 3 bases at J, with 15 bases in the middle. The CDR3 here is CASSRQQSEDTEAFF. CDR3 coding DNA: TGTGCCAGCTCACGACAACAGTCGGAGGACACTGAAGCTTTCTTT.

The V call is TRBV19, the J call TRBJ1-5; D gene unclear. V lost 3 bases and J lost 0, with 9 bases in between. The CDR3 spans 15 residues. CDR1 is LNHDA, CDR2 SQIVND, per germline (reference sequence). The CDR3 region is CASSISGYSNQPQHF. CDR3 DNA sequence: TGTGCCAGTAGTATTTCAGGATATAGCAATCAGCCCCAGCATTTT.

The rearrangement links TRBV6-1 to TRBJ2-3, with 11 bases that match TRBD2. The germline V gene encodes CDR1 MNHNS and CDR2 SASEGT. Germline trimming cut 2 bases from V and 3 bases from J; bases unmatched to any gene: 7. This CDR3 spans 17 amino acids. The CDR3 loop reads CASSESLTSGGTDTQYF. The CDR3, as DNA: TGTGCCAGCAGTGAATCCCTTACTAGCGGGGGAACAGATACGCAGTATTTT.

V and J are TRBV29-1 and TRBJ2-5, with D unclear. The DNA end is more similar to TRBJ2-7, so the J call may be wrong. The germline gives CDR1 SQVTM, CDR2 ANQGSEA. This CDR3 contains 15 residues. The CDR3 DNA is TGCAGCGTTGAAGAATCCAGGCCGAGCTCCTACGAGCAGTACTTC. It is translated as CSVEESRPSSYEQYF.

The gene calls are TRBV25-1 and TRBJ2-7, with 10 bases aligning to TRBD1. V was clipped by 5 bases and J by 6 bases; unmatched bases: 10. The CDR3 length is 15 residues. CDR1 is MGHDK and CDR2 is SYGVNS in the germline V gene. This chain's CDR3 is CASSTSDRGRSEQYF. CDR3 nucleotide sequence: TGTGCCAGCAGTACCTCAGACAGGGGGCGAAGCGAGCAGTACTTC.

CDR3 sequence (DNA): TGTGCCAGCAGCAACCGACTAGTTCCCACAGATACGCAGTATTTT. It codes for CASSNRLVPTDTQYF. The rearrangement links TRBV7-2 to TRBJ2-3; weak D call: TRBD2 (6 bases). Germline assignment: CDR1 SGHTA and CDR2 FQGNSA. The V end was cut by 5 bases, the J end by 2 bases, with 14 bases between. This CDR3 spans 15 amino acids.

The V call is TRBV10-3, the J call TRBJ2-3, with 13 positions matching TRBD2. J gave up 4 bases and V 11 bases, and 18 bases lay outside the gene matches. The CDR3 sequence is 18 residues long. Germline V gene data show CDR1 as ENHRY and CDR2 as SYGVKD. The CDR3 here is CAVRTSGGSLSSADTQYF. For the CDR3, the DNA is TGTGCCGTAAGGACTAGCGGGGGAAGTTTGTCGTCTGCAGATACGCAGTATTTT.

The chain links TRBV21-1 to TRBJ1-2; the DNA was not used to check the table's D call, TRBD1. TRBV21-1 is classified as a pseudogene. CDR3 length equals 16 residues. The CDR3 loop is CASSKVSGTGLYGYTF. The CDR3 coding sequence is TGTGCCAGCAGCAAAGTTTCCGGGACAGGGCTCTATGGCTACACCTTC.

The rearrangement links TRBV7-2 to TRBJ2-3; 8 bases are shared with TRBD2. V shed 3 bases and J 0 bases; nucleotides not matched to a gene: 11. CDR3 length: 18 amino acids. CDR1 is SGHTA and CDR2 is FQGNSA in the germline V gene. CDR3 nucleotides: TGTGCCAGCAGCTTCCTCCGGGGGCGGGGGGATAGCACAGATACGCAGTATTTT. Translated, it gives CASSFLRGRGDSTDTQYF.

This clone was recorded only once. Here the CDR3 DNA reads TGTGCCAGCAGCCCGGACTTGAGCTATGGCTACACCTTC. Translated: CASSPDLSYGYTF. J is TRBJ1-2 and V is TRBV6-5; D is undetermined. The length of the CDR3 is 13 residues. Trimming cost V 6 bases and J 4 bases, with 12 bases left between them. Germline V gene data show CDR1 as MNHEY and CDR2 as SVGAGI.

The chain employs TRBV30 and TRBJ1-1; D is ambiguous. The CDR3 sequence is 13 residues long. From germline, CDR1 is GTSNPN and CDR2 SVGIG (reference sequence). V dropped 2 bases and J dropped 8 bases, with 15 bases sitting between them. The DNA for the CDR3 is TGTGCCTGGAGTCCCAACGGGTATCCCGAAGCTTTCTTT. The encoded protein is CAWSPNGYPEAFF. Full variable domain (remainder filled in from reference TRBV30 and TRBJ1-1): SQTIHQWPATLVQPVGSPLSLECTVEGTSNPNLYWYRQAAGRGLQLLFYSVGIGQISSEVPQNLSASRPQDRQFILSSKKLLLSDSGFYLCAWSPNGYPEAFFGQGTRLTVV.

The V and J genes are TRBV11-2 and TRBJ2-7, with D perhaps TRBD1 (7 bases). Germline lookup yields CDR1 SGHAT and CDR2 FQNNGV. The CDR3 is 16 amino acids. The V and J ends lost 3 bases and 2 bases respectively, with 17 bases between them. This CDR3 reads CASSLSAGQTPYEQYF. The CDR3 nucleotides read TGTGCCAGCAGCTTGTCGGCGGGACAGACACCCTACGAGCAGTACTTC.

This clone was observed a few times. This chain joins TRBV25-1 and TRBJ1-2; 11 bases line up with TRBD1. In germline, CDR1 is MGHDK, CDR2 SYGVNS. CDR3 length: 16 amino acids. Germline trimming cut 6 bases from V and 6 bases from J; bases unmatched to any gene: 12. This CDR3 is CASSPPGTGGINGYTF. In DNA form, the CDR3 reads TGTGCCAGCAGCCCACCCGGGACAGGGGGGATTAATGGCTACACCTTC.